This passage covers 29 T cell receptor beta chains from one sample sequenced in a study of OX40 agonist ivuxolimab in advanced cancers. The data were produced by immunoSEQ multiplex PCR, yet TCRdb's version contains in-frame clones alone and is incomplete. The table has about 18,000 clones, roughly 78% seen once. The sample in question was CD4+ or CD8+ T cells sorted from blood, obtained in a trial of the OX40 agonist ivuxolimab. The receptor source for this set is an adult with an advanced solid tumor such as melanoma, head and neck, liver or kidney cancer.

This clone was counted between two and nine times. The CDR3 region has the DNA TGTGCCAGCAGTTACTCGGGAGGGGATGAAGCTTTCTTT. As protein: CASSYSGGDEAFF. The rearrangement joins TRBV6-6 to TRBJ1-1; perhaps TRBD1 as D (5 bases). The length of the CDR3 is 13 residues. Trimming shortened V by 0 bases and J by 7 bases, and 9 bases separated the two germline ends. Germline V gene lookup returns CDR1 MNHNY and CDR2 SVGAGI (reference sequence).

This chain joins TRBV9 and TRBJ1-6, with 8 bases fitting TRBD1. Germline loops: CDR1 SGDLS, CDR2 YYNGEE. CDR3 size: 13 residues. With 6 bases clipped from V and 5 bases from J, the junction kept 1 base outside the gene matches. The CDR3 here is CASKTGDNSPLHF. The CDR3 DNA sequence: TGTGCCAGCAAGACAGGGGATAATTCACCCCTCCACTTT.

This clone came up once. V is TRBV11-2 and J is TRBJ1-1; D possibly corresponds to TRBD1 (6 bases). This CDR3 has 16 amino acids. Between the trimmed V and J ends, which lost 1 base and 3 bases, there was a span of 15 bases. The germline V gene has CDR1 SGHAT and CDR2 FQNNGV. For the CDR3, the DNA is TGTGCCAGCAGCTTAGCCCCCTGGACAGCCTACACTGAAGCTTTCTTT. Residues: CASSLAPWTAYTEAFF.

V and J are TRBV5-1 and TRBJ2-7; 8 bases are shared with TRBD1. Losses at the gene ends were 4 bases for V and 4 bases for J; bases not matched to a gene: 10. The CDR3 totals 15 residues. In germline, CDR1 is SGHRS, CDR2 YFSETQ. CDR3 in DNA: TGCGCCAGCAGCACCGGGACAGGAGGGGAATACGAGCAGTACTTC. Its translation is CASSTGTGGEYEQYF.

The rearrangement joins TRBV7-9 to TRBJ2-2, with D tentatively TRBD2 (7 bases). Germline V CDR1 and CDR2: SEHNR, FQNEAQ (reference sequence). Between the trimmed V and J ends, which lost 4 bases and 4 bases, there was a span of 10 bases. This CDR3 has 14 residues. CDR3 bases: TGTGCCAGCAGCTGGAGGGGGGGCACCGGGGAGCTGTTTTTT. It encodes CASSWRGGTGELFF.

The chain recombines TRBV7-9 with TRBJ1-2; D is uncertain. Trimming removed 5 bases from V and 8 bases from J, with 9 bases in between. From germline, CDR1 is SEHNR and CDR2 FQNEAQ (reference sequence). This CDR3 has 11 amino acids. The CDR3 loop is CASSLTYGYTF. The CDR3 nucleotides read TGTGCCAGCAGCCTGACATACGGCTACACCTTC.

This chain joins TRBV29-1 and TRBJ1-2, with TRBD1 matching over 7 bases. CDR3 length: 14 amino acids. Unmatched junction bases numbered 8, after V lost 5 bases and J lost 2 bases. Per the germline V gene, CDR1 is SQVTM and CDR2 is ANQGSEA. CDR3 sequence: CSVLHRDSNYGYTF. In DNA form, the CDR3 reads TGCAGCGTTCTCCACCGGGACAGCAACTATGGCTACACCTTC. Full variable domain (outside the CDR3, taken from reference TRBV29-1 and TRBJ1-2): SAVISQKPSRDICQRGTSLTIQCQVDSQVTMMFWYRQQPGQSLTLIATANQGSEATYESGFVIDKFPISRPNLTFSTLTVSNMSPEDSSIYLCSVLHRDSNYGYTFGSGTRLTVV.

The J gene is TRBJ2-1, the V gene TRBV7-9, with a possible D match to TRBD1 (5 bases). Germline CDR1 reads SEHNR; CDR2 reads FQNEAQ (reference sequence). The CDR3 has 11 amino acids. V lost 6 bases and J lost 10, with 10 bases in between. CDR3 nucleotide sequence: TGTGCCAGCAGGCCAGGGTTCGAGCAGTTCTTC. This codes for CASRPGFEQFF.

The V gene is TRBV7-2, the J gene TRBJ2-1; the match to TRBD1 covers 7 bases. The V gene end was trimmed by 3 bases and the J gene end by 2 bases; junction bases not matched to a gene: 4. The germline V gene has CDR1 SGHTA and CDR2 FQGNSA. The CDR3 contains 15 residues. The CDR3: CASSLGDRAYNEQFF. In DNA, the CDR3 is TGTGCCAGCAGCTTGGGAGACAGGGCCTACAATGAGCAGTTCTTC. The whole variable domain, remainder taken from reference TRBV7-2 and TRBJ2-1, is GAGVSQSPSNKVTEKGKDVELRCDPISGHTALYWYRQSLGQGLEFLIYFQGNSAPDKSGLPSDRFSAERTGGSVSTLTIQRTQQEDSAVYLCASSLGDRAYNEQFFGPGTRLTVL.

CDR3 nucleotide sequence: TGTGCCAGCAGCGGGGGTGGTAGCGGGATCTTGGGAGAGACCCAGTACTTC. Translating gives CASSGGGSGILGETQYF. The chain carries TRBV5-4 and TRBJ2-5; 8 bases are a match to TRBD2. This CDR3 is built from 17 residues. V was clipped by 4 bases and J by 4 bases; unmatched bases: 15. Germline assignment: CDR1 SGHNT and CDR2 YYREEE (reference sequence).

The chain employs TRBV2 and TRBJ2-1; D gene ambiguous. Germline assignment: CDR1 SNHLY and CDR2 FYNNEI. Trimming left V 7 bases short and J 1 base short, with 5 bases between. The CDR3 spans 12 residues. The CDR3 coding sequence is TGTGCCAGCATCAGGTCCTACAATGAGCAGTTCTTC. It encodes CASIRSYNEQFF.

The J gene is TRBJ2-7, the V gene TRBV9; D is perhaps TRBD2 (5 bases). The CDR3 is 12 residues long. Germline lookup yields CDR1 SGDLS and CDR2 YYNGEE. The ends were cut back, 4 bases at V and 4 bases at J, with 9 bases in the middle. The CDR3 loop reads CASSPGEYEQYF. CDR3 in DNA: TGTGCCAGCAGCCCCGGGGAGTACGAGCAGTACTTC.

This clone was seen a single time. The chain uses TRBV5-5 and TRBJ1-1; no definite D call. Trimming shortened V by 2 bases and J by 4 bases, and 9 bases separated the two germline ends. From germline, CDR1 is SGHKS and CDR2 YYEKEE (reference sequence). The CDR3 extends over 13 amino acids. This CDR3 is CASSFSSLTEAFF. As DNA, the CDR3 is TGTGCCAGCAGCTTTTCGTCCCTCACTGAAGCTTTCTTT.

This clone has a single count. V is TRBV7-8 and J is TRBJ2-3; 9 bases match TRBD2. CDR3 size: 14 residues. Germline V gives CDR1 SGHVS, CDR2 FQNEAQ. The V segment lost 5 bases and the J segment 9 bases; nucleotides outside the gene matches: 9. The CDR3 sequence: CASSEKRLAATQYF. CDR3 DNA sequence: TGTGCCAGCAGCGAAAAACGACTAGCGGCAACGCAGTATTTT. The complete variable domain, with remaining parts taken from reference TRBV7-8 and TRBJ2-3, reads GAGVSQSPRYKVAKRGQDVALRCDPISGHVSLFWYQQALGQGPEFLTYFQNEAQLDKSGLPSDRFFAERPEGSVSTLKIQRTQQEDSAVYLCASSEKRLAATQYFGPGTRLTVL.

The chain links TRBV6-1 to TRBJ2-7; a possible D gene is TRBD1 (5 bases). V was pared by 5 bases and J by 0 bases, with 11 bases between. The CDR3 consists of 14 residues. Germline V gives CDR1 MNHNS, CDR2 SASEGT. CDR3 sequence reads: CASSKGRSSYEQYF. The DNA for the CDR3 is TGTGCCAGCAGTAAGGGGCGCAGCTCCTACGAGCAGTACTTC.

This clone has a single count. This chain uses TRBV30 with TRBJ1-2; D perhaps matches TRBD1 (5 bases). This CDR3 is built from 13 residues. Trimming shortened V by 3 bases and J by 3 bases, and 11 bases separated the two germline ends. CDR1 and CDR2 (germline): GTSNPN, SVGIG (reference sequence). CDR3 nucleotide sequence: TGTGCCTGGAGGAAACAGGAGGACTATGGCTACACCTTC. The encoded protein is CAWRKQEDYGYTF.

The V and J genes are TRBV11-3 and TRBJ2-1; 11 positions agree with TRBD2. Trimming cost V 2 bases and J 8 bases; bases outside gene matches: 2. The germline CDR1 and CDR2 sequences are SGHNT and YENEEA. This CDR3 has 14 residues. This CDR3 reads CASSLTSGRYEQFF. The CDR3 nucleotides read TGTGCCAGCAGCTTAACTAGCGGGAGATATGAGCAGTTCTTC.

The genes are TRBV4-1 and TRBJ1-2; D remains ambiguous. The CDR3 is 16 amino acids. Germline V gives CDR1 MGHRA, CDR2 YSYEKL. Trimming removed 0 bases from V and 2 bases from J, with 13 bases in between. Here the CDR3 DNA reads TGCGCCAGCAGCCAAGATAGCGGCAGTCCCAACTATGGCTACACCTTC. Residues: CASSQDSGSPNYGYTF.

The CDR3 region has the DNA TGTGCCACCAGCGGGGCCGGGACAGTTAATGAAAAACTGTTTTTT. Translated, it gives CATSGAGTVNEKLFF. The V call is TRBV15, the J call TRBJ1-4; TRBD1 matches at 7 bases. V shed 5 bases, J shed 4 bases, and the junction held 7 bases outside the gene matches. In germline, CDR1 is LNHNV, CDR2 YYDKDF (reference sequence). This CDR3 is built from 15 residues.

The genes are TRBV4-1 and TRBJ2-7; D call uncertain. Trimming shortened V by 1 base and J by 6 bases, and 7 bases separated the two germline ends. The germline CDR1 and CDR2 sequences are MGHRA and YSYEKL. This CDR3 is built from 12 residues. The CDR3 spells CASSQGSGEQYF. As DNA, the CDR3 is TGCGCCAGCAGCCAAGGCTCCGGCGAGCAGTACTTC.

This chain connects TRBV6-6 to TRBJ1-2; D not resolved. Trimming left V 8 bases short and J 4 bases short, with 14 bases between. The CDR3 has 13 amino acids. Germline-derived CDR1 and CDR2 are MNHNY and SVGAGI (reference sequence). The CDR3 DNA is TGTGCCAGCGTAAGCCCCTCCCTCTATGGCTACACCTTC. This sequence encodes CASVSPSLYGYTF.

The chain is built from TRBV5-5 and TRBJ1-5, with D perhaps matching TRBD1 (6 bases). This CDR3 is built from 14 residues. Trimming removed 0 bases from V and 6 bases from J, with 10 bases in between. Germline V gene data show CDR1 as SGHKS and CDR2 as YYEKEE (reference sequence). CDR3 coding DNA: TGTGCCAGCAGCTTGGGAGGGGGACCTCAGCCCCAGCATTTT. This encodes CASSLGGGPQPQHF.

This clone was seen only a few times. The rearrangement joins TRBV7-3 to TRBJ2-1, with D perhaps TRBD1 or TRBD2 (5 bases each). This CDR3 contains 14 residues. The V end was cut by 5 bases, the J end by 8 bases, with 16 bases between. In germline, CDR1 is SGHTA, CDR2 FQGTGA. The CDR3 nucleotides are TGTGCCAGCAGCCCTGAGGGGCCTTGGGATGAGCAGTTCTTC. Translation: CASSPEGPWDEQFF.

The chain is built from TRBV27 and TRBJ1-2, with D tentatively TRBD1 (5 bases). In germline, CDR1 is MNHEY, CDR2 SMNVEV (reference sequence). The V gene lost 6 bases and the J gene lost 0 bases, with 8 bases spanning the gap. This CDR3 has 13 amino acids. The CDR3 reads CASSLGPNYGYTF. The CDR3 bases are TGTGCCAGCAGCTTGGGGCCTAACTATGGCTACACCTTC.

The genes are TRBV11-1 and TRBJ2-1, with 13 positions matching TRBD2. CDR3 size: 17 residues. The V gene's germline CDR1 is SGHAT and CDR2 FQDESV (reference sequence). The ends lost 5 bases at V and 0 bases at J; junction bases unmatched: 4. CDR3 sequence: CASSSWTSGSSYNEQFF. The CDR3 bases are TGTGCCAGCAGCAGTTGGACTAGCGGGAGCTCCTACAATGAGCAGTTCTTC.

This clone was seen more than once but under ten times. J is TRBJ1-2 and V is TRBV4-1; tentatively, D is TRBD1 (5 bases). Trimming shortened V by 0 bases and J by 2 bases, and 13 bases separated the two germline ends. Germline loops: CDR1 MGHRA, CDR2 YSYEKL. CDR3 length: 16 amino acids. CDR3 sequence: CASSQDPRGSNYGYTF. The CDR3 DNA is TGCGCCAGCAGCCAAGATCCCCGGGGCAGCAACTATGGCTACACCTTC.

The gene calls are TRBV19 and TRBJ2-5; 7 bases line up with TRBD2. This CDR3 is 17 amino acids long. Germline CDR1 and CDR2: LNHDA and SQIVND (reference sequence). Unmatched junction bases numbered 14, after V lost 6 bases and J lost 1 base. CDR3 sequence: CASSRGVVGGFQETQYF. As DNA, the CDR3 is TGTGCCAGTAGCCGTGGGGTTGTGGGAGGGTTCCAAGAGACCCAGTACTTC.

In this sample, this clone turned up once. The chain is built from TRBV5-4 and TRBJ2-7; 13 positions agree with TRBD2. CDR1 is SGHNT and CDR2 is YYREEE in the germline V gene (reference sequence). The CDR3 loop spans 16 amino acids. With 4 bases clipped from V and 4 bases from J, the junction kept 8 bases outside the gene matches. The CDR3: CASSPPAGLAGYEQYF. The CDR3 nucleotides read TGTGCCAGCAGCCCCCCCGCGGGACTAGCGGGGTACGAGCAGTACTTC.

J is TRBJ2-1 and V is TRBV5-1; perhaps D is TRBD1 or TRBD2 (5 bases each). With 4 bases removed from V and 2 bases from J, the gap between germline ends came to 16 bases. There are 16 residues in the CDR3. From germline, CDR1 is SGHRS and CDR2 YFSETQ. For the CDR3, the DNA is TGCGCCAGCAGCCCTCTTCCGGGACCCGCCTACAATGAGCAGTTCTTC. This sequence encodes CASSPLPGPAYNEQFF.